This T cell receptor beta chain was identified during a study of T cells expressing NK-cell markers. CDR1 is SGHTA and CDR2 is FQGNSA in the germline V gene. The CDR3 extends over 16 amino acids. The cDNA for TCR beta came from 5'RACE template switching with UMIs. TCRdb re-called the 5' RACE reads and gives one entry per CDR3 protein, without DNA. This table lists 2,500 to 4,000 distinct CDR3 sequences. This chain links TRBV7-2 with TRBJ2-3; TCRdb indicates TRBD2, and absent DNA this call remains unverified. The clonotype originates from a woman under 30 in good health. The sequencing sample was made of blood T cells: a sorted CD56 or NKG2C T cell subset, CD4+ or CD8+ T cells, or bulk PBMC T cells (not recorded which). The chain's CDR3 is CASSSGLAGATDTQYF.